The sequence of this TCR beta chain was determined in a study of Ad26.COV2.S vaccination and SARS-CoV-2 variants. Using immunoSEQ multiplex PCR, the repertoire was profiled, and TCRdb retains in-frame clones only, with some absent. Seen here are approximately 350,000 clones, roughly four fifths observed once, and the top ten hold about 7.4%. Treatment noted: some 20 received Ad26.COV2.S at low or high dose, single or two shots; about five received placebo; per-sample allocation not given. Day 63 after the first injection of vaccine or placebo was the sampling time. V lost 3 bases, J lost 2 bases, and 10 bases lay in between. CDR3 length: 14 residues. Germline V gene lookup returns CDR1 SEHNR and CDR2 FQNEAQ (reference sequence).

The J gene is TRBJ2-5, the V gene TRBV7-9; possibly TRBD2 for D (6 bases). The sequencing here drew on peripheral blood, taken in a trial of Ad26.COV2.S vaccine versus placebo. This clonotype was sampled from a person aged 18 to 59 who received the Ad26.COV2.S COVID-19 vaccine or a placebo. CDR3 nucleotide sequence: TGTGCCAGCAGCTTTTGGGGGACTCAAGAGACCCAGTACTTC. Amino acid sequence: CASSFWGTQETQYF. The complete variable domain, with remaining parts taken from reference TRBV7-9 and TRBJ2-5, reads DTGVSQNPRHKITKRGQNVTFRCDPISEHNRLYWYRQTLGQGPEFLTYFQNEAQLEKSRLLSDRFSAERPKGSFSTLEIQRTEQGDSAMYLCASSFWGTQETQYFGPGTRLLVL.